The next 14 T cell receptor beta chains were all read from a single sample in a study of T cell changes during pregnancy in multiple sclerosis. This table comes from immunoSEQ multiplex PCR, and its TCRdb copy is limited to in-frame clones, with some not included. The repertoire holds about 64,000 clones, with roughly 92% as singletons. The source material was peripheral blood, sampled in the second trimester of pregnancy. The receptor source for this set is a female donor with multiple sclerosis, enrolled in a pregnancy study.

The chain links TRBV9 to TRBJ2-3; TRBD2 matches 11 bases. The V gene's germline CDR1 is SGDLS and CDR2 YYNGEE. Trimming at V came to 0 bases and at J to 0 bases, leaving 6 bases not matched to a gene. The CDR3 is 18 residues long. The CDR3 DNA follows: TGTGCCAGCAGCGTAGCGGGACTAGCGGACACTAGCACAGATACGCAGTATTTT. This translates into CASSVAGLADTSTDTQYF.

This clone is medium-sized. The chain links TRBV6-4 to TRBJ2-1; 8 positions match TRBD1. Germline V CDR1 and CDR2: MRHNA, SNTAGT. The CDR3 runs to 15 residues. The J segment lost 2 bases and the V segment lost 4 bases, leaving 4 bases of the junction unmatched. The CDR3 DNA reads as TGTGCCAGCAGTGCGGCAGGGGGCACCTACAATGAGCAGTTCTTC. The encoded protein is CASSAAGGTYNEQFF.

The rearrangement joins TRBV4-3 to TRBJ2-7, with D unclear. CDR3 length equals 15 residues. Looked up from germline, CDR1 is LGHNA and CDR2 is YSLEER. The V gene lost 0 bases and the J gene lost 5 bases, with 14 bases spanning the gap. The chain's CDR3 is CASSQDLGPGNEQYF. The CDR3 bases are TGCGCCAGCAGCCAAGATCTGGGCCCAGGCAACGAGCAGTACTTC.

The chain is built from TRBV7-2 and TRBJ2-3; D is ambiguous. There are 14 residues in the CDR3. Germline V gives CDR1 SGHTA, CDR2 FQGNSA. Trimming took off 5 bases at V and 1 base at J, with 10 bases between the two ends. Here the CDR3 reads CASSPLVGTDTQYF. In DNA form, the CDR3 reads TGTGCCAGCAGCCCCCTAGTCGGCACAGATACGCAGTATTTT. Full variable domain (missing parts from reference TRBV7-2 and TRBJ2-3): GAGVSQSPSNKVTEKGKDVELRCDPISGHTALYWYRQSLGQGLEFLIYFQGNSAPDKSGLPSDRFSAERTGGSVSTLTIQRTQQEDSAVYLCASSPLVGTDTQYFGPGTRLTVL.

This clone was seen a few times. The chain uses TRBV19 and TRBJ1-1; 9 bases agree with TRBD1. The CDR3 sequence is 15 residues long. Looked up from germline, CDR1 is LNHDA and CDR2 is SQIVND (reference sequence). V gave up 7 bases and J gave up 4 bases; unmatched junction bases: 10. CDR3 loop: CASTNHQQGATEAFF. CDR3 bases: TGTGCCAGTACCAACCACCAACAGGGGGCCACTGAAGCTTTCTTT.

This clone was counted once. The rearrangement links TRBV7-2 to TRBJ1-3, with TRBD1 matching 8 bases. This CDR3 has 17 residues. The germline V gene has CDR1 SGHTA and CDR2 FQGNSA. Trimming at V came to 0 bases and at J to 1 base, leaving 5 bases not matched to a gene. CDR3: CASSLAGTGGSGNTIYF. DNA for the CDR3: TGTGCCAGCAGCTTAGCCGGAACAGGGGGATCTGGAAACACCATATATTTT. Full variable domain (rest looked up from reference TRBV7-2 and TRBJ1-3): GAGVSQSPSNKVTEKGKDVELRCDPISGHTALYWYRQSLGQGLEFLIYFQGNSAPDKSGLPSDRFSAERTGGSVSTLTIQRTQQEDSAVYLCASSLAGTGGSGNTIYFGEGSWLTVV.

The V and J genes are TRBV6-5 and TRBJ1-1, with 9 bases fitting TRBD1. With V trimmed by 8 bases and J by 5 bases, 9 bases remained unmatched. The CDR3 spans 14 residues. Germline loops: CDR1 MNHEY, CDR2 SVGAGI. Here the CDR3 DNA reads TGTGCCAGCCGTTCGGGACAGGGCGATACTGAAGCTTTCTTT. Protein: CASRSGQGDTEAFF.

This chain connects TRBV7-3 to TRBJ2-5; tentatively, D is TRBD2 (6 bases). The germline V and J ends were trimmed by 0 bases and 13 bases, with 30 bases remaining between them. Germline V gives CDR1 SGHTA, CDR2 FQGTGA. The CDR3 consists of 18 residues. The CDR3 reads CASSLTPPRDPSGGSAYF. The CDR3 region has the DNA TGTGCCAGCAGCTTAACTCCCCCGCGGGACCCCTCGGGCGGGTCCGCGTACTTC.

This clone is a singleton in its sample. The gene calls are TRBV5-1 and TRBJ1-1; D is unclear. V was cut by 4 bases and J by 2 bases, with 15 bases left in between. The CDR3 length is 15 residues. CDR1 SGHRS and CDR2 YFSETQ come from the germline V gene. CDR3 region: CASSPEPGVNTEAFF. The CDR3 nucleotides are TGCGCCAGCAGCCCCGAACCCGGGGTAAACACTGAAGCTTTCTTT. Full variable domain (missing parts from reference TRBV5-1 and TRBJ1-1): KAGVTQTPRYLIKTRGQQVTLSCSPISGHRSVSWYQQTPGQGLQFLFEYFSETQRNKGNFPGRFSGRQFSNSRSEMNVSTLELGDSALYLCASSPEPGVNTEAFFGQGTRLTVV.

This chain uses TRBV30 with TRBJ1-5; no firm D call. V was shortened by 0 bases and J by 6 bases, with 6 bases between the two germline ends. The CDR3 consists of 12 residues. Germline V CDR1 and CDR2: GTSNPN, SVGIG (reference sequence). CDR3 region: CAWSVNSQPQHF. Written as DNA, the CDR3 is TGTGCCTGGAGTGTTAATAGTCAGCCCCAGCATTTT.

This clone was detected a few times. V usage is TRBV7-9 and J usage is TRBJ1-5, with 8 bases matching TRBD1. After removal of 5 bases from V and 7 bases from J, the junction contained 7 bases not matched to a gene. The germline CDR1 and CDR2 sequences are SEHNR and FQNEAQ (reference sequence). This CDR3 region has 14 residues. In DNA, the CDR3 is TGTGCCAGCAGCGCCCAGACAGGGGACCAGCCCCAGCATTTT. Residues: CASSAQTGDQPQHF.

The CDR3 is CASSRTSEYEQYF. The CDR3 coding sequence is TGTGCCAGCAGTCGGACTAGCGAGTACGAGCAGTACTTC. The rearrangement joins TRBV6-5 to TRBJ2-7; 9 bases map to TRBD2. J lost 4 bases, V lost 5 bases, and 3 bases had no gene match. The germline V gene encodes CDR1 MNHEY and CDR2 SVGAGI. This CDR3 has 13 residues.

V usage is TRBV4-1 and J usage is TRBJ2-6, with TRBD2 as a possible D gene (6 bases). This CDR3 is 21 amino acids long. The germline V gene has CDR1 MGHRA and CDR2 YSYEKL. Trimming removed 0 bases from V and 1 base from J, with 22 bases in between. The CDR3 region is CASSQDLVGGMVRSGANVLTF. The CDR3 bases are TGCGCCAGCAGCCAAGATTTGGTGGGGGGAATGGTAAGGTCTGGGGCCAACGTCCTGACTTTC.

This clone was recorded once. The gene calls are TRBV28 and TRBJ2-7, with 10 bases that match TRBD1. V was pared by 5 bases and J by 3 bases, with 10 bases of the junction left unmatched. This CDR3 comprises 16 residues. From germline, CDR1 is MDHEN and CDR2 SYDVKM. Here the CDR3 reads CASSPGTGVDGYEQYF. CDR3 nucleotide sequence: TGTGCCAGCAGTCCCGGGACAGGGGTTGACGGCTACGAGCAGTACTTC. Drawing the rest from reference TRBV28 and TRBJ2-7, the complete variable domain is DVKVTQSSRYLVKRTGEKVFLECVQDMDHENMFWYRQDPGLGLRLIYFSYDVKMKEKGDIPEGYSVSREKKERFSLILESASTNQTSMYLCASSPGTGVDGYEQYFGPGTRLTVT.